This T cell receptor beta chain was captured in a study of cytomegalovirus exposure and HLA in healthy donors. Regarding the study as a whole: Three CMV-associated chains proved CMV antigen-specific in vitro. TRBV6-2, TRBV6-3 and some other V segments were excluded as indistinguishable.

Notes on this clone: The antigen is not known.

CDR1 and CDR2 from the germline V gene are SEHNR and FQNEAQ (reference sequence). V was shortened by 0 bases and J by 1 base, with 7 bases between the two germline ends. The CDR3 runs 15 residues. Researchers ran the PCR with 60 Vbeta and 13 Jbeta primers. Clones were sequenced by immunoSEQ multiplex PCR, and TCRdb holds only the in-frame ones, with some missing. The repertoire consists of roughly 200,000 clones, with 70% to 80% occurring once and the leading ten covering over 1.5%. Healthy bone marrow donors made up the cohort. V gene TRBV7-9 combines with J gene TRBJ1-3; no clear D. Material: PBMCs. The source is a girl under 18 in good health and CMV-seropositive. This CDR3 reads CASSLASLSGNTIYF. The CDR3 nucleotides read TGTGCCAGCAGCTTAGCTTCCCTTTCTGGAAACACCATATATTTT.